This T cell receptor (beta chain) stems from a study of cytomegalovirus exposure and HLA in healthy donors. Study-level results: Cytomegalovirus status was reportedly diagnosed by the classifier with high specificity and sensitivity.

The primer mix had 60 Vbeta and 13 Jbeta primers. Assay used: immunoSEQ multiplex PCR; TCRdb lists only in-frame clones, some missing. The sample has about 120,000 clones, over 65% seen once. Each donor was healthy, and each was a bone marrow donor. This CDR3 comprises 16 residues. Per the germline V gene, CDR1 is LNHNV and CDR2 is YYDKDF (reference sequence). V was pared by 0 bases and J by 2 bases, with 12 bases between. Turning to this clone: What it binds is unknown.

The sequencing sample was made of PBMCs. The clonotype was recovered from a woman between 35 and 50 years old in good health and CMV-seronegative. The chain uses TRBV15 and TRBJ2-3; the D gene is possibly TRBD2 (6 bases). CDR3 region: CATSRDTGVNTDTQYF. The CDR3 DNA follows: TGTGCCACCAGCAGAGATACGGGAGTGAACACAGATACGCAGTATTTT.